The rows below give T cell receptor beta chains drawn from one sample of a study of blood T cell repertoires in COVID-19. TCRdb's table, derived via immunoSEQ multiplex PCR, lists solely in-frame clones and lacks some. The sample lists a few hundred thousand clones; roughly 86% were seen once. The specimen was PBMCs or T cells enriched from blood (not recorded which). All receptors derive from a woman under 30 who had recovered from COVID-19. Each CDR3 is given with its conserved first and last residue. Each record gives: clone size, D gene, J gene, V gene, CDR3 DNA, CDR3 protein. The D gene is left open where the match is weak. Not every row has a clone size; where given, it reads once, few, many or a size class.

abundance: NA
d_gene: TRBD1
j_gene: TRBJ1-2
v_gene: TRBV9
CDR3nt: TGTGCCAGCAGCGTTCAGGGGGCGGCCTATGGCTACACCTTC
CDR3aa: CASSVQGAAYGYTF

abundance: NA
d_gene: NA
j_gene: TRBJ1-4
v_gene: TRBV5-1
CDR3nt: TGCGCCAGCAGACGAGCACTCGAATCAACTAATGAAAAACTGTTTTTT
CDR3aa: CASRRALESTNEKLFF

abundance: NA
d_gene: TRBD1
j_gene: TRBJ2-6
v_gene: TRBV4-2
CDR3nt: TGTGCCAGCAGCCCGAACAGGGGCTCGGGGGCCAACGTCCTGACTTTC
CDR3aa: CASSPNRGSGANVLTF

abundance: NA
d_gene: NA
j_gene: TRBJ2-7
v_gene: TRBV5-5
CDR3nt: TGTGCCAGCAGCCAGCAGGCGAGCTCCTACGAGCAGTACTTC
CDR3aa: CASSQQASSYEQYF

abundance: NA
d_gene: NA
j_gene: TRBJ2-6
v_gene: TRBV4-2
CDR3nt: TGTGCCAGCAGCCCCTTGGCCTCTGGGGCCAACGTCCTGACTTTC
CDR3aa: CASSPLASGANVLTF

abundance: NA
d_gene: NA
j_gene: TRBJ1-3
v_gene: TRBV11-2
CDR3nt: TGTGCCAGCAGGTCCGGGTTCTCTGGAAACACCATATATTTT
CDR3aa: CASRSGFSGNTIYF

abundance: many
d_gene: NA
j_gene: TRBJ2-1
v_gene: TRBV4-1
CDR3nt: TGCGCCAGCAGCCAAGCCCAACAGGTTTACAATGAGCAGTTCTTC
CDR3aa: CASSQAQQVYNEQFF

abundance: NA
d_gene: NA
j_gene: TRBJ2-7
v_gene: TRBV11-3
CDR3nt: TGTGCCAGCAGCCAACAGGGTCTCTCCTACGAGCAGTACTTC
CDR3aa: CASSQQGLSYEQYF

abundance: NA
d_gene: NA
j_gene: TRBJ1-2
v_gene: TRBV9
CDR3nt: TGTGCCAGCAGCCCGGCCGGGACACAGGGATATGGCTACACCTTC
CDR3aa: CASSPAGTQGYGYTF

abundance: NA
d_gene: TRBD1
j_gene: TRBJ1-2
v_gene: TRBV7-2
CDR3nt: TGTGCCAGCAGCCCCCTTTTGGCAGGGGGCGAGTATGGCTACACCTTC
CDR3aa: CASSPLLAGGEYGYTF

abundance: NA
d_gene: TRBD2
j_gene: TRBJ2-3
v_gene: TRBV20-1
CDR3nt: TGCAGTGCTAGTATGGCGGGAGGCCCGCCGGTAGCAGATACGCAGTATTTT
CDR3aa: CSASMAGGPPVADTQYF

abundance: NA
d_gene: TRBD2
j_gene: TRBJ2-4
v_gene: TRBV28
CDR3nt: TGTGCCAGCAGTTTATTAGGGAATAGGGGCCTAGCGGACAAAAACATTCAGTACTTC
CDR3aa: CASSLLGNRGLADKNIQYF

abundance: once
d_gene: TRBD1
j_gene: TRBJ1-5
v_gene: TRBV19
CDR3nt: TGTGCCAGTAGTCATCAACAGGGGTATCAGCCCCAGCATTTT
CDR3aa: CASSHQQGYQPQHF

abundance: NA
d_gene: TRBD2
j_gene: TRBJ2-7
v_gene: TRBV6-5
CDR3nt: TGTGCCAGCAGCCGGCGGGGAGGGGCGGACGAGCAGTACTTC
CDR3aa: CASSRRGGADEQYF

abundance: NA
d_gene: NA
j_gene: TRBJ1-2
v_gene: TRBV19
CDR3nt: TGTGCCAGTAGTATATCGGGCAGGGATGATGGCTACACCTTC
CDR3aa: CASSISGRDDGYTF

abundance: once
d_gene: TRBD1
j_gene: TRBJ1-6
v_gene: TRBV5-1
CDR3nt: TGCGCCAGCAGCGCGACAGGGGGCCGTTCACCCCTCCACTTT
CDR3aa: CASSATGGRSPLHF

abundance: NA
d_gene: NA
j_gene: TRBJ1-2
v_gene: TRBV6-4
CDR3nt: TGTGCCAGCAGTGAGAACAGGGTAGGAAGCTACACCTTC
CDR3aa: CASSENRVGSYTF

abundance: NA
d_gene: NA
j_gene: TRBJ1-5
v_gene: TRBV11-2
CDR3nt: TGTGCCAGCAGCTTACAGGGCGGTCAGCCCCAGCATTTT
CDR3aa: CASSLQGGQPQHF

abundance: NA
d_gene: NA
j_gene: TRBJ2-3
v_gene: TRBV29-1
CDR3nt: TGCAGCGGCGGACAGAACACAGATACGCAGTATTTT
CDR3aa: CSGGQNTDTQYF

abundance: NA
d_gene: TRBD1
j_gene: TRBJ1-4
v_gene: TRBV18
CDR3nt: TGTGCCAGCTCACCCACCTCCAGGGGGGTTGAGGAAAAACTGTTTTTT
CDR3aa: CASSPTSRGVEEKLFF

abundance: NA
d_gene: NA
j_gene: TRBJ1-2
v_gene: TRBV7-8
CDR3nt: TGTGCCAGCAGCTTTCTATCTGGGGCGAGCTATGGCTACACCTTC
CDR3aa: CASSFLSGASYGYTF

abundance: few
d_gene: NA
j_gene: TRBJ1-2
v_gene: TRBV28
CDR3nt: TGTGCCAGCAGTGTCCCCTTCCGACAGTATGATGGCTACACCTTC
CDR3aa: CASSVPFRQYDGYTF

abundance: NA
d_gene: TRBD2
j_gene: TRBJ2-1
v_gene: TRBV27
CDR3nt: TGTGCCAGCAGCCCGATAGCGGGAGCGTTCAATGAGCAGTTCTTC
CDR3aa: CASSPIAGAFNEQFF

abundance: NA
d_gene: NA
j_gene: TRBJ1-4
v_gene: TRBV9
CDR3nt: TGTGCCAGCATAGGGAGGGGGTCAACTAATGAAAAACTGTTTTTT
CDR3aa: CASIGRGSTNEKLFF

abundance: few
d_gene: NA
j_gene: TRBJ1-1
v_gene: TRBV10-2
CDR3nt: TGCGCCAGCAGTGAGATGCAGGGCAACACTGAAGCTTTCTTT
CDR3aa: CASSEMQGNTEAFF

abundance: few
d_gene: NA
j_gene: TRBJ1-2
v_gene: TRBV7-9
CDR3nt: TGTGCCAGCAGCTTGGGAACTACAGGAAACTATGGCTACACCTTC
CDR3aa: CASSLGTTGNYGYTF

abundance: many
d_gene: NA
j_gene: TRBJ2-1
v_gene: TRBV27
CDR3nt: TGTGCCAGCAGGACAGGTGCTGTCAATGAGCAGTTCTTC
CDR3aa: CASRTGAVNEQFF

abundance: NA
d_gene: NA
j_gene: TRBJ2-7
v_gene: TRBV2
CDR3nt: TGTGCCAGCAGTGAAGCGGAGGCCGGCGAGCAGTACTTC
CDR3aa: CASSEAEAGEQYF

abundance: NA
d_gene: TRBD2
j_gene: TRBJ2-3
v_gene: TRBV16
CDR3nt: TGTGCCAGCAGCCCCGGGACTAGCGTGGGTGATACGCAGTATTTT
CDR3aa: CASSPGTSVGDTQYF

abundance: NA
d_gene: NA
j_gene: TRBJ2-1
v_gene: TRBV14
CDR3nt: TGTGCCAGCAGCCAGTTAACTCACTACAATGAGCAGTTCTTC
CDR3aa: CASSQLTHYNEQFF

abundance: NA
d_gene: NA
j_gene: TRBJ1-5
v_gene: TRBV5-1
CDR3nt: TGCGCCAGCAGCCCACAGGGCGAGCAGCCCCAGCATTTT
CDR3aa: CASSPQGEQPQHF

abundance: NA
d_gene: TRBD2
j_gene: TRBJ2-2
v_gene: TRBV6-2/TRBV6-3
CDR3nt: TGTGCCAGCAGTTACCGAGGGGAGGGCGGGGAGCTGTTTTTT
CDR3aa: CASSYRGEGGELFF

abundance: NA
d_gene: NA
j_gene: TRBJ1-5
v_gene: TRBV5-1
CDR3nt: TGCGCCAGCAGCTTCCGGGGGGGCAATCAGCCCCAGCATTTT
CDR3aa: CASSFRGGNQPQHF

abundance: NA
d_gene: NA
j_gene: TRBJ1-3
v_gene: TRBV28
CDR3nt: TGTGCCAGTATAGGGTCGGGGAAACCTGGAAACACCATATATTTT
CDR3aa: CASIGSGKPGNTIYF

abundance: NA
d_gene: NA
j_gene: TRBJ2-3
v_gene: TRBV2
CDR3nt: TGTGCCAGCAGTGGGTGGTTGGGGACTAGCACAGATACGCAGTATTTT
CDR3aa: CASSGWLGTSTDTQYF

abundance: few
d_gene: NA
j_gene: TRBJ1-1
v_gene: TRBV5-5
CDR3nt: TGTGCCAGCAGCCTCCGGGGGAGACGGAACACTGAAGCTTTCTTT
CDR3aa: CASSLRGRRNTEAFF

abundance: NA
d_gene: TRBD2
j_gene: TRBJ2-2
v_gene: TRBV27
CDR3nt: TGTGCCAGCAGTTTACTAGCGGGAGTAGGTACCGGGGAGCTGTTTTTT
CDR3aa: CASSLLAGVGTGELFF

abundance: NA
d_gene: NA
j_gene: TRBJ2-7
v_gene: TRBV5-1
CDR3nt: TGCGCCAGCAGTGTACAGTTGTACCCTTCCGAGCAGTACTTC
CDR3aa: CASSVQLYPSEQYF

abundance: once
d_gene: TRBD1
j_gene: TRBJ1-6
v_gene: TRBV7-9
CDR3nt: TGTGCCAGCAGCCCAATAAGAGGGGGCGACGAGTTT
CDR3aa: CASSPIRGGDEF

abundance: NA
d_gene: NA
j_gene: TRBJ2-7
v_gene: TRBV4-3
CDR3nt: TGCGCCAGCAGCCAAGACTCCGGGGATTACGAGCAGTACTTC
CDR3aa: CASSQDSGDYEQYF

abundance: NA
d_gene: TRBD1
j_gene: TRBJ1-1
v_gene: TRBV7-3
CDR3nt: TGTGCCAGCAGCTTATTAGGGACAGCGAACACTGAAGCTTTCTTT
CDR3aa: CASSLLGTANTEAFF

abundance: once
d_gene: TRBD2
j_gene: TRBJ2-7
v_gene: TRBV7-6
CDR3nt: TGTGCCAGCAGCCCCCTAGCGGGGGTGTCCTACGAGCAGTACTTC
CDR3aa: CASSPLAGVSYEQYF

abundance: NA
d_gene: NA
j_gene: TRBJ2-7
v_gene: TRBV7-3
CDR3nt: TGTGCCAGCAGCCCCCGGGTCCGGTCCTACGAGCAGTACTTC
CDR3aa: CASSPRVRSYEQYF

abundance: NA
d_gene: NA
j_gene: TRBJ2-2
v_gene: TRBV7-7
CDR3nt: TGTGCCAGCAGCTTAGAGCTGAACACCGGGGAGCTGTTTTTT
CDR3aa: CASSLELNTGELFF

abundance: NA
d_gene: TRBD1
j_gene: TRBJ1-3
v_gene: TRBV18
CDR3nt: TGTGCCAGCTCACCTACCGGGACAGGGGGCGGAAACACCATATATTTT
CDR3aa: CASSPTGTGGGNTIYF